The 20 T cell receptor beta chains reported below all come from one sample, sequenced in a study of blood T cell repertoires in COVID-19. Measured with immunoSEQ multiplex PCR; TCRdb has only the in-frame clones, and not every one. The table lists 300,000 or so clones, more than 75% of them singletons. The sample taken for sequencing was PBMCs or T cells enriched from blood (not recorded which). The source is a woman in her twenties or thirties who had recovered from COVID-19.

This rearrangement joins TRBV14 to TRBJ1-2; 8 bases are shared with TRBD1. Germline V gene data show CDR1 as SGHDN and CDR2 as FVKESK. This CDR3 has 16 residues. The trim removed 0 bases at V and 4 bases at J, leaving 7 bases unmatched. CDR3 amino acids: CASSQERYRGTYGYTF. The CDR3 DNA follows: TGTGCCAGCAGCCAAGAACGATACAGGGGGACCTATGGCTACACCTTC.

The chain recombines TRBV10-2 with TRBJ1-5, with TRBD1 identical over 7 bases. The V gene's germline CDR1 is WSHSY and CDR2 SAAADI. J was trimmed by 7 bases and V by 2 bases; bases with no gene match: 8. The CDR3 is 15 amino acids. This CDR3 reads CASSEPGTGAQPQHF. The CDR3 nucleotides are TGCGCCAGCAGTGAGCCCGGAACAGGGGCCCAGCCCCAGCATTTT.

DNA for the CDR3: TGTGCCAGCAGCCAAGGGGGCCTAGCGGGGGTCCAAGAGACCCAGTACTTC. It codes for CASSQGGLAGVQETQYF. V usage is TRBV5-4 and J usage is TRBJ2-5, with 10 bases lining up with TRBD2. Germline V CDR1 and CDR2: SGHNT, YYREEE (reference sequence). V dropped 4 bases and J dropped 1; count of bases not matched to a gene: 10. CDR3 length equals 17 residues.

CDR3 coding DNA: TGTGCCAGCAGCCTGCCTAGCGGGGGGGTAGAGACCCAGTACTTC. It yields the protein CASSLPSGGVETQYF. The chain couples TRBV4-2 to TRBJ2-5; 12 nucleotides align to TRBD2. The CDR3 covers 15 residues. Losses at the gene ends were 4 bases for V and 4 bases for J; bases not matched to a gene: 4. Germline V gene sequence: CDR1 LGHNA, CDR2 YNFKEQ.

The chain has TRBV5-5 and TRBJ2-7, with 12 nucleotides matching TRBD1. Germline CDR1 SGHKS, CDR2 YYEKEE (reference sequence). The V gene end was trimmed by 1 base and the J gene end by 4 bases; junction bases not matched to a gene: 3. The CDR3 contains 15 residues. CDR3 coding DNA: TGTGCCAGCAGCTTGAGGGGACAGGGGGCTTACGAGCAGTACTTC. Amino acids: CASSLRGQGAYEQYF.

DNA of the CDR3: TGTGCCAGCAGCCCTAGACAGGGTGAGGCCCAGCATTTT. Protein sequence: CASSPRQGEAQHF. V gene TRBV3-1 (or the pseudogene TRBV3-2) combines with J gene TRBJ1-5; 7 positions agree with TRBD1. This CDR3 is built from 13 residues. Unmatched junction bases numbered 8, after V lost 4 bases and J lost 11 bases. Germline V gene sequence: CDR1 LGHDT, CDR2 YNNKEL (reference sequence).

The V and J genes are TRBV28 and TRBJ1-1, with 7 bases identical to TRBD1. Unmatched junction bases numbered 6, after V lost 4 bases and J lost 1 base. Looked up from germline, CDR1 is MDHEN and CDR2 is SYDVKM. The CDR3 is 15 residues long. Written as DNA, the CDR3 is TGTGCCAGCAGTTGGAGGGGGCGCGGGAACACTGAAGCTTTCTTT. Amino acids: CASSWRGRGNTEAFF.

V usage is TRBV6-2 or TRBV6-3 and J usage is TRBJ1-5, with D possibly being TRBD1 (6 bases). Germline V gives CDR1 MNHEY, CDR2 SVGEGT. This CDR3 comprises 16 residues. Between the trimmed V and J ends, which lost 2 bases and 5 bases, there was a span of 16 bases. This CDR3 reads CASSYNSGVGDQPQHF. In DNA form, the CDR3 reads TGTGCCAGCAGTTACAATTCAGGGGTAGGGGATCAGCCCCAGCATTTT.

The V call is TRBV18, the J call TRBJ1-1; 7 positions agree with TRBD1. V shed 4 bases and J 5 bases; nucleotides not matched to a gene: 13. CDR3 length: 16 amino acids. Germline V gene data show CDR1 as KGHSH and CDR2 as LQKENI. CDR3 region: CASSRDSSARGTEAFF. The DNA of the CDR3 is TGTGCCAGCTCACGGGACAGTTCCGCACGGGGGACTGAAGCTTTCTTT.

This chain joins TRBV28 and TRBJ1-2, with D unresolved. Germline CDR1 and CDR2: MDHEN and SYDVKM. This CDR3 region has 13 residues. Trimming took 4 bases from V and 4 from J, leaving 10 bases between them. The CDR3 DNA is TGTGCCAGCAGTTACAACAGCGGCTATGGCTACACCTTC. It specifies CASSYNSGYGYTF.

As to this clone: Other DNA sequences in this sample translate to the same CDR3. The rearrangement joins TRBV19 to TRBJ1-2, with 9 positions matching TRBD1. The CDR3 has 13 residues. CDR1 and CDR2 from the germline V gene are LNHDA and SQIVND (reference sequence). The V gene end was trimmed by 5 bases and the J gene end by 3 bases; junction bases not matched to a gene: 1. This CDR3 is CASSRQGDYGYTF. In nucleotides, the CDR3 is TGTGCCAGTAGTCGACAGGGGGACTATGGCTACACCTTC.

The chain joins TRBV6-5 to TRBJ2-7, with TRBD1 matching 8 bases. CDR3 length: 13 residues. Trimming took 6 bases from V and 0 from J; bases not matched to a gene: 1. Germline V lookup: CDR1 MNHEY, CDR2 SVGAGI. In nucleotides, the CDR3 is TGTGCCAGCAGGACAGGGGCCTCCTACGAGCAGTACTTC. This gives the protein CASRTGASYEQYF.

The chain recombines TRBV28 with TRBJ1-1, with D possibly TRBD1 on 6 matching bases. Trimming left V 4 bases short and J 1 base short, with 13 bases between. The V gene's germline CDR1 is MDHEN and CDR2 SYDVKM. CDR3 length: 15 residues. CDR3 coding DNA: TGTGCCAGCAGTTCGCTTACAGGGAGGAACACTGAAGCTTTCTTT. This translates into CASSSLTGRNTEAFF.

This clone has just one count. The chain employs TRBV11-2 and TRBJ2-3; TRBD2 is a possible D gene (6 bases). The CDR3 spans 15 residues. The V gene lost 6 bases and the J gene lost 4 bases, with 17 bases spanning the gap. Germline-derived CDR1 and CDR2 are SGHAT and FQNNGV. CDR3 bases: TGTGCCAGCAGGGGCCAGCGGGTTAGCGCAGATACGCAGTATTTT. It codes for CASRGQRVSADTQYF.

The chain has TRBV10-3 and TRBJ1-1, with 7 nucleotides matching TRBD1. CDR1 is ENHRY and CDR2 is SYGVKD in the germline V gene. Trimming removed 4 bases from V and 5 bases from J; junction bases left unmatched: 10. The CDR3 runs 15 residues. CDR3 residues: CAISGQGAIGTEAFF. For the CDR3, the DNA is TGTGCCATCAGTGGACAGGGCGCGATCGGGACTGAAGCTTTCTTT.

The genes are TRBV30 and TRBJ1-4; TRBD1 is a possible D gene (5 bases). V lost 1 base to trimming and J lost 8 bases, with 14 bases between them. CDR1 and CDR2 from the germline V gene are GTSNPN and SVGIG (reference sequence). The CDR3 extends over 14 amino acids. For the CDR3, the DNA is TGTGCCTGGAGTGACCCAGGGTTGAGGGAAAAACTGTTTTTT. This sequence encodes CAWSDPGLREKLFF.

This clone has just a few counts. The identical CDR3 is also encoded by other nucleotide sequences in the sample. The V call is TRBV3-1 (or the pseudogene TRBV3-2), the J call TRBJ1-1; TRBD1 might be the D (6 bases). This CDR3 region has 13 residues. Germline CDR1 reads LGHDT; CDR2 reads YNNKEL (reference sequence). Deletions cut 6 bases from V and 1 base from J, with 9 bases between. CDR3: CASRLGGNTEAFF. In DNA, the CDR3 is TGTGCCAGCAGGCTAGGGGGGAACACTGAAGCTTTCTTT.

The chain links TRBV28 to TRBJ1-4, with TRBD1 as a possible D gene (6 bases). CDR1 is MDHEN and CDR2 is SYDVKM in the germline V gene. V was shortened by 8 bases and J by 10 bases, with 14 bases between the two germline ends. The CDR3 runs to 12 residues. CDR3 amino acids: CASRQGIAKLFF. The CDR3 DNA reads as TGTGCCAGCCGGCAGGGGATAGCAAAACTGTTTTTT.

The J gene is TRBJ1-3, the V gene TRBV4-1; D remains unclear. Looked up from germline, CDR1 is MGHRA and CDR2 is YSYEKL. Trimming removed 4 bases from V and 0 bases from J, with 10 bases in between. This CDR3 comprises 15 residues. The CDR3 spells CASSPRVVSGNTIYF. In nucleotides, the CDR3 is TGCGCCAGCAGCCCGAGGGTAGTCTCTGGAAACACCATATATTTT.

This clone appeared a few times. At the DNA level, this CDR3 is encoded by other sequences in the same sample as well. The chain joins TRBV19 to TRBJ2-3; 8 bases are shared with TRBD2. Looked up from germline, CDR1 is LNHDA and CDR2 is SQIVND (reference sequence). The CDR3 length is 15 residues. Trimming took 3 bases from V and 1 from J; bases not matched to a gene: 3. Here the CDR3 reads CASSIRGGGTDTQYF. As DNA, the CDR3 is TGTGCCAGTAGTATTCGGGGGGGCGGCACAGATACGCAGTATTTT. Full variable domain (remainder filled in from reference TRBV19 and TRBJ2-3): DGGITQSPKYLFRKEGQNVTLSCEQNLNHDAMYWYRQDPGQGLRLIYYSQIVNDFQKGDIAEGYSVSREKKESFPLTVTSAQKNPTAFYLCASSIRGGGTDTQYFGPGTRLTVL.